The sequence of this TCR beta chain was determined in a study of blood T cells in healthy people across ages. The study's findings and limits: Percentage of naive T cells showed a strong correlation with TCR beta diversity.

In the case of this clonotype: The antigen is undetermined.

PCR was performed a second time for roughly 6 to 12 cycles using a sample-barcoded 5' primer and a J-beta primer mix. Tagging of each cDNA molecule was performed by a template-switch adaptor with 12 random nucleotides. One entry per CDR3 protein results from TCRdb running MiXCR on the 5' RACE reads. The sample carries roughly 1.4 million distinct CDR3 sequences, approximately 63% recorded once. Trimming cost V 0 bases and J 0 bases, with 8 bases left between them. The germline CDR1 and CDR2 sequences are SGHRS and YFSETQ. The length of the CDR3 is 15 residues. The chain joins TRBV5-1 to TRBJ2-3, with D tentatively TRBD2 (6 bases). This TCR was sampled from a man aged 18 to 29 in good health. Material for sequencing was blood. The CDR3, as DNA: TGCGCCAGCAGCTTGGACGGACTAAGCACAGATACGCAGTATTTT. Protein: CASSLDGLSTDTQYF. The full variable domain, completed using reference TRBV5-1 and TRBJ2-3, is KAGVTQTPRYLIKTRGQQVTLSCSPISGHRSVSWYQQTPGQGLQFLFEYFSETQRNKGNFPGRFSGRQFSNSRSEMNVSTLELGDSALYLCASSLDGLSTDTQYFGPGTRLTVL.